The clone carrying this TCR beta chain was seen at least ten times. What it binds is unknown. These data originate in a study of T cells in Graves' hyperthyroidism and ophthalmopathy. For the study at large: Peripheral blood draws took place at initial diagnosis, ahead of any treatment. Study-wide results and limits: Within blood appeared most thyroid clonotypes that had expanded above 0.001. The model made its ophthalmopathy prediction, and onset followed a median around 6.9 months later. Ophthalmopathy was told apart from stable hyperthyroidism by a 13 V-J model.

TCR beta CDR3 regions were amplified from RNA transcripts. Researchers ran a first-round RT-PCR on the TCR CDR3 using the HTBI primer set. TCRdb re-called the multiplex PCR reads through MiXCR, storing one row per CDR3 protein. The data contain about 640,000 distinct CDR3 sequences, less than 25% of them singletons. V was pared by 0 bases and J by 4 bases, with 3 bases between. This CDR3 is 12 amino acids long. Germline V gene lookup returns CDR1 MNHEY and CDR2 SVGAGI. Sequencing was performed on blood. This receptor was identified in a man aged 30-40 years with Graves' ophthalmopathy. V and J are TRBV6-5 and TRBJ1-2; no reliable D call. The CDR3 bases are TGTGCCAGCAGTTACTCAGGCTATGGCTACACCTTC. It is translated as CASSYSGYGYTF.